This TCR beta chain was recorded in a study of blood T cell repertoires in COVID-19. Sequencing used immunoSEQ multiplex PCR; TCRdb keeps in-frame clones, though not all of them. The sample lists about 60,000 clones; over 70% were seen once. Seattle researchers signed up patients amid active infection and tracked them longitudinally. The CDR3 runs 15 residues. CDR1 LNHDA and CDR2 SQIVND come from the germline V gene (reference sequence). Trimming took 3 bases from V and 4 from J, leaving 13 bases between them. The clonotype was recovered from a young man with COVID-19, enrolled during active disease. The rearrangement links TRBV19 to TRBJ2-1, with D perhaps matching TRBD2 (5 bases). The material sequenced was peripheral blood. CDR3 amino acids: CASSISAGMYNEQFF. In nucleotides, the CDR3 is TGTGCCAGTAGTATTTCGGCGGGTATGTACAATGAGCAGTTCTTC.